Each of the 9 T cell receptor beta chains below was sequenced from the same sample in a study of blood T cells in healthy people across ages. The authors ran a second PCR of roughly 6 to 12 cycles using a sample-barcoded 5' primer and a J-beta primer mix. TCRdb recomputed calls from the 5' RACE reads with MiXCR, one row per CDR3 protein. Of around 1.1 million distinct CDR3 sequences listed, around two fifths are singletons. The sample consisted of blood. These receptors were collected from a man in his late teens or twenties in good health.

This clonotype has a handful of counts. The chain is built from TRBV12-3 or TRBV12-4 and TRBJ1-1, with D perhaps matching TRBD1 (6 bases). The CDR3 covers 13 residues. V gave up 7 bases and J gave up 7 bases, with 16 bases separating them. The CDR3 is CASTPDGQYEAFF. Written as DNA, the CDR3 is TGTGCCAGCACCCCAGACGGACAGTATGAAGCTTTCTTT.

V is TRBV29-1 and J is TRBJ2-2; TRBD1 aligns across 8 bases. Germline V lookup: CDR1 SQVTM, CDR2 ANQGSEA. There are 13 residues in the CDR3. Unmatched junction bases numbered 2, after V lost 2 bases and J lost 6 bases. The CDR3 here is CSVETGGPGELFF. The CDR3 region has the DNA TGCAGCGTTGAAACAGGGGGTCCCGGGGAGCTGTTTTTT.

The V and J genes are TRBV6-2 or TRBV6-3 and TRBJ2-2, with D hard to call. Trimming shortened V by 0 bases and J by 5 bases, and 10 bases separated the two germline ends. The CDR3 is made up of 15 amino acids. Germline values: CDR1 MNHEY, CDR2 SVGEGT. Written as DNA, the CDR3 is TGTGCCAGCAGTTACTCAGGGCCCGGGACCGGGGAGCTGTTTTTT. Amino acids: CASSYSGPGTGELFF.

This clonotype was picked up a small number of times. The chain is built from TRBV5-1 and TRBJ1-2; D is undetermined. The V gene lost 0 bases and the J gene lost 6 bases, with 6 bases spanning the gap. The CDR3 loop spans 12 amino acids. Germline V lookup: CDR1 SGHRS, CDR2 YFSETQ. For the CDR3, the DNA is TGCGCCAGCAGCTTGGTTCCTGATGGCTACACCTTC. This encodes CASSLVPDGYTF.

Points on this clonotype: At one boundary the junction diverges from the germline segment, which might be a read error. The chain carries TRBV29-1 and TRBJ1-1; D not resolved. Germline lookup yields CDR1 SQVTM and CDR2 ANQGSEA. The CDR3 totals 13 residues. CDR3: CSGEALLGTEAFF. Here the CDR3 DNA reads TGCAGCGGTGAAGCCCTACTGGGAACTGAAGCTTTCTTT.

This clonotype has only a few counts. CDR3: CASTWGTGAYNEQFF. The CDR3, as DNA: TGTGCCAGCACCTGGGGGACAGGGGCCTACAATGAGCAGTTCTTC. J is TRBJ2-1 and V is TRBV5-6, with TRBD1 matching 10 bases. Per germline, CDR1 SGHDT and CDR2 YYEEEE. The CDR3 is made up of 15 amino acids. V lost 6 bases and J lost 2; bases outside the gene matches: 5.

This clonotype was picked up a small number of times. The rearrangement uses TRBV7-2 and TRBJ2-3; 8 bases agree with TRBD2. With V trimmed by 0 bases and J by 3 bases, 8 bases remained unmatched. Germline assignment: CDR1 SGHTA and CDR2 FQGNSA. CDR3 length: 17 amino acids. This chain's CDR3 is CASSLAPRGGGTDTQYF. The CDR3 DNA reads TGTGCCAGCAGCTTAGCGCCCCGGGGGGGCGGGACAGATACGCAGTATTTT.

The rearrangement links TRBV7-2 to TRBJ2-2; D not certain. CDR1 and CDR2 (germline): SGHTA, FQGNSA. This CDR3 is 15 amino acids long. V shed 0 bases and J shed 5 bases, with 10 bases lying between them. CDR3 protein: CASSLAQSSTGELFF. CDR3 in DNA: TGTGCCAGCAGCTTAGCGCAGTCGAGTACCGGGGAGCTGTTTTTT.

The rearrangement uses TRBV20-1 and TRBJ1-4, with a weak D call TRBD1 (5 bases). The germline CDR1 and CDR2 sequences are DFQATT and SNEGSKA (reference sequence). With 1 base removed from V and 5 bases from J, the gap between germline ends came to 11 bases. The CDR3 length is 14 residues. CDR3 protein: CSARAGDLNEKLFF. In DNA form, the CDR3 reads TGCAGTGCTAGAGCGGGGGATCTCAATGAAAAACTGTTTTTT.